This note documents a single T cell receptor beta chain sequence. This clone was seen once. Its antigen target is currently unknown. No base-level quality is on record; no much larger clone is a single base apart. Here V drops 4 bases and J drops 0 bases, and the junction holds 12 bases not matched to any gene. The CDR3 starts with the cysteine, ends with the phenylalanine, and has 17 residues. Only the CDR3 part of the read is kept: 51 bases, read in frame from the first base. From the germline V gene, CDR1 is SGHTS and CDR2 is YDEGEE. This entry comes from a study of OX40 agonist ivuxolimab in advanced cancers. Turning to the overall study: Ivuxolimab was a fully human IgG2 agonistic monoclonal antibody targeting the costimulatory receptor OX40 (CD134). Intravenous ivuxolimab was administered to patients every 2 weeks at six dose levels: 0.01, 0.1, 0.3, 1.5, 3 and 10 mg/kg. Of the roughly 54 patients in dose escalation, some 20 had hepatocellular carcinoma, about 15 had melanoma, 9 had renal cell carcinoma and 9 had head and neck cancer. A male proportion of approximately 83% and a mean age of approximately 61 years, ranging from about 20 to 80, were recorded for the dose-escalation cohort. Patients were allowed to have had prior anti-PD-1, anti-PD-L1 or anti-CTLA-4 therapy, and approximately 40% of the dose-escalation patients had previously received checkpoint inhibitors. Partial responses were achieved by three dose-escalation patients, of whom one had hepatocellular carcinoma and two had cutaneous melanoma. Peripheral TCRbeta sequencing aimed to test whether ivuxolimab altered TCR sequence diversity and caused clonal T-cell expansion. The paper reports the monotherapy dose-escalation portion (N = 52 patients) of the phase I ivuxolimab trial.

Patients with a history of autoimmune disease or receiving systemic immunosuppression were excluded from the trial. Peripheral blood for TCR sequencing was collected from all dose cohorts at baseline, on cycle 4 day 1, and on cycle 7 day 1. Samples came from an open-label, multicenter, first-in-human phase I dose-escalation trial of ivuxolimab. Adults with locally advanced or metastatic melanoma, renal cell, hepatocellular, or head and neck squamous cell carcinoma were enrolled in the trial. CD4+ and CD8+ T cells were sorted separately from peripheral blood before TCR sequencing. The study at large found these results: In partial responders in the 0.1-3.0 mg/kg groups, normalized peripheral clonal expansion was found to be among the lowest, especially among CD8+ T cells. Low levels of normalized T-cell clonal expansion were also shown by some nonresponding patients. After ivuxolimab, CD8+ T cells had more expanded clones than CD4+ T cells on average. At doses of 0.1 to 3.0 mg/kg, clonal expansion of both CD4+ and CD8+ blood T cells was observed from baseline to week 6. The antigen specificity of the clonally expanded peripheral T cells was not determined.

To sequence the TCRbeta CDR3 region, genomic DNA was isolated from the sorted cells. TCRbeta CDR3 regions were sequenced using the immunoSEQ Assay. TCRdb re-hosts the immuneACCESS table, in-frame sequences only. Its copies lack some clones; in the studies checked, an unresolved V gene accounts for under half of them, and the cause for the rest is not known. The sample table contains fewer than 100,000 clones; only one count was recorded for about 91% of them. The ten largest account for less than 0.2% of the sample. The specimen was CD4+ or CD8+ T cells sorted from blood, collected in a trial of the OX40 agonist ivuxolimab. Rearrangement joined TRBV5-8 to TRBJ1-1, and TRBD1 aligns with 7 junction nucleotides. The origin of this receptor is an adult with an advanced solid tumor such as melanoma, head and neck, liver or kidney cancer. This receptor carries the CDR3 CASSRKGDREMNTEAFF. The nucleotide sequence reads TGTGCCAGCAGCCGGAAGGGCGACAGGGAAATGAACACTGAAGCTTTCTTT. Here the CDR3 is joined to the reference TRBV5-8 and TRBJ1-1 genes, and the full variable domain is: EAGVTQSPTHLIKTRGQQATLRCSPISGHTSVYWYQQALGLGLQFLLWYDEGEERNRGNFPPRFSGRQFPNYSSELNVNALELEDSALYLCASSRKGDREMNTEAFFGQGTRLTVV.